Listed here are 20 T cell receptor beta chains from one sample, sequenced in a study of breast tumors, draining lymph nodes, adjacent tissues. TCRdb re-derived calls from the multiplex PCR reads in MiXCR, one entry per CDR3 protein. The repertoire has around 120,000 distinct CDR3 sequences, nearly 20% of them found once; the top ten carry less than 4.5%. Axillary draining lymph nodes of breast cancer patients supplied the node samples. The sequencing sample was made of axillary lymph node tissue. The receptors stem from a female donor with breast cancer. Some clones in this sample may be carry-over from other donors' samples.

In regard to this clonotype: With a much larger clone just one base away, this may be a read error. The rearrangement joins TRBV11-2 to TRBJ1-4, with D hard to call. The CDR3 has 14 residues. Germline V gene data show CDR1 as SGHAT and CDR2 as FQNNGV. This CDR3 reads CASSFSLTSERLFF. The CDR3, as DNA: TGTGCCAGCAGCTTCTCGTTGACGAGCGAAAGACTGTTTTTT.

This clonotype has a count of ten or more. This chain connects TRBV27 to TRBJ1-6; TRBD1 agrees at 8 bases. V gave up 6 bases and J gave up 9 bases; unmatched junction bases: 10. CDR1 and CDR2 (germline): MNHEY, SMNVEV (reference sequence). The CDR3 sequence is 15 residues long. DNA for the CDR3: TGTGCCAGCAGGCCAGGGGGCCCCTCTGGTTCACCCCTCCACTTT. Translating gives CASRPGGPSGSPLHF.

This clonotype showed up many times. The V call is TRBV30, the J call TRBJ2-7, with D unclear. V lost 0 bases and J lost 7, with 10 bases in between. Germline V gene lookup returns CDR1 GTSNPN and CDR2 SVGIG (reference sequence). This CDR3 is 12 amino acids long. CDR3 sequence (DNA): TGTGCCTGGAGTGTAAACCCCGGGGAGCAGTACTTC. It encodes CAWSVNPGEQYF.

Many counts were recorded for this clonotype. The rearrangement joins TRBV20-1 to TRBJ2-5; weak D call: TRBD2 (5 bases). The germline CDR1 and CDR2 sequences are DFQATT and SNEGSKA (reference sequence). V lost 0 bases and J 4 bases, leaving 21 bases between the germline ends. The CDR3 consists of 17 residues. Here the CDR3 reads CSARDSKRTAFLETQYF. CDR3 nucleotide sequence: TGCAGTGCTAGAGATTCAAAGCGGACCGCCTTTCTAGAGACCCAGTACTTC.

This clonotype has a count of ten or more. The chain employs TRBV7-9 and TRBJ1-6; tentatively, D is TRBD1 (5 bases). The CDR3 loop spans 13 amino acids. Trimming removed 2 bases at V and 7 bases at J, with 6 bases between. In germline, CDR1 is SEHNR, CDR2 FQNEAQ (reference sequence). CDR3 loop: CASSLPGNSPLHF. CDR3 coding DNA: TGTGCCAGCAGCTTACCAGGGAATTCACCCCTCCACTTT.

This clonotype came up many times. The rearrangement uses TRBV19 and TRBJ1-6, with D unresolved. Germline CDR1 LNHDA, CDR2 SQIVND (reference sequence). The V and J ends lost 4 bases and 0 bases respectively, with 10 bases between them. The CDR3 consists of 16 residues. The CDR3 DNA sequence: TGTGCCAGTAGTACCCACACGAGCTCCTATAATTCACCCCTCCACTTT. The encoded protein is CASSTHTSSYNSPLHF.

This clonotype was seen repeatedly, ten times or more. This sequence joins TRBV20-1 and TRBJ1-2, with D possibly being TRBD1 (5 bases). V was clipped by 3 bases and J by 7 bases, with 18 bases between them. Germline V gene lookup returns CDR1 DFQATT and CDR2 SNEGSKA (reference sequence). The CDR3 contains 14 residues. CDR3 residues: CSASQTEEVPGYTF. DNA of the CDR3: TGCAGTGCTAGCCAGACAGAGGAGGTTCCTGGCTACACCTTC.

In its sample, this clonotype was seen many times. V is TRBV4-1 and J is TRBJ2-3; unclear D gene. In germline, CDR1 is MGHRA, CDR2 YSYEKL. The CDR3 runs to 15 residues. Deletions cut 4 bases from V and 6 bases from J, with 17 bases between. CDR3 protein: CASSPQALTTDTQYF. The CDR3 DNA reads TGCGCCAGCAGCCCTCAGGCTTTGACGACGGATACGCAGTATTTT.

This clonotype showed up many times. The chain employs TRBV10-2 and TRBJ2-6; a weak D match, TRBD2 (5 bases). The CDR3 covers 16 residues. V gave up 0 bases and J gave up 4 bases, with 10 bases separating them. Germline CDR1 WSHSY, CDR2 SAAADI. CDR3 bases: TGCGCCAGCAGTGAGTCCGGAGGTTCCGGGGCCAACGTCCTGACTTTC. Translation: CASSESGGSGANVLTF.

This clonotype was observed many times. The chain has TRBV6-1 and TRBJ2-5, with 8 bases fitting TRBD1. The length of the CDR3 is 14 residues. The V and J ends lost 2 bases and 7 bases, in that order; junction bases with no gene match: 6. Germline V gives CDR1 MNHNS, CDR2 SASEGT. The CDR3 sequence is CASSERAGGLTQYF. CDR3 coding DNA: TGTGCCAGCAGTGAAAGGGCAGGGGGCTTGACCCAGTACTTC.

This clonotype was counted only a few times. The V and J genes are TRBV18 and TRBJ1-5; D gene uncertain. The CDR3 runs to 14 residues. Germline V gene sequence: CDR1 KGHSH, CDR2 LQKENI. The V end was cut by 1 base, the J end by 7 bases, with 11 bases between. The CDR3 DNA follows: TGTGCCAGCTCACCACAGAGGGTTGGGCAGCCCCAGCATTTT. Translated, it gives CASSPQRVGQPQHF.

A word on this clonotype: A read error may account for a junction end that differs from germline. Here the CDR3 reads CVSSLFPSGGAGETQYF. The CDR3 coding sequence is TGTGTCAGCAGCTTGTTTCCTAGCGGGGGGGCAGGCGAGACCCAGTACTTC. This chain joins TRBV5-4 and TRBJ2-5; 12 positions match TRBD2. Germline CDR1 SGHNT, CDR2 YYREEE (reference sequence). The CDR3 covers 17 residues.

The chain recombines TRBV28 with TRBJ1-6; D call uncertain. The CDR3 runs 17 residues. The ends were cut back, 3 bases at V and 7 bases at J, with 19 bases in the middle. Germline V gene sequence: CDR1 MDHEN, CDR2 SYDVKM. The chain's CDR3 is CASSFPSEVMENSPLHF. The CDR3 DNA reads TGTGCCAGCAGTTTCCCTAGTGAGGTTATGGAGAATTCACCCCTCCACTTT.

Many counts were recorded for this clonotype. The CDR3 DNA is TGCAGTGCTAGATTATTGTCCTCCTACGAGCAGTACTTC. Protein: CSARLLSSYEQYF. This chain joins TRBV20-1 and TRBJ2-7; D unresolved. The CDR3 consists of 13 residues. Looked up from germline, CDR1 is DFQATT and CDR2 is SNEGSKA (reference sequence). V was cut by 2 bases and J by 0 bases, with 8 bases left in between.

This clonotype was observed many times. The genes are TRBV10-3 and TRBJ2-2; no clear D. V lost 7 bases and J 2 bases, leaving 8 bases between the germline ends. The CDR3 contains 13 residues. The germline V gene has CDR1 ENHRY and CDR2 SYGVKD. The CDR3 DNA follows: TGTGCCATCAAAGGAACTAACACCGGGGAGCTGTTTTTT. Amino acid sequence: CAIKGTNTGELFF.

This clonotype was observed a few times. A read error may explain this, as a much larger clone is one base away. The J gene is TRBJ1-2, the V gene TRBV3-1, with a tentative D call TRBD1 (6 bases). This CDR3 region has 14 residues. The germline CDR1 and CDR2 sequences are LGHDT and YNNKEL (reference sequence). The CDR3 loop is CAGSQARGHHGYTF. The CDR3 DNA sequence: TGTGCCGGCAGCCAAGCACGGGGACATCACGGCTACACCTTC.

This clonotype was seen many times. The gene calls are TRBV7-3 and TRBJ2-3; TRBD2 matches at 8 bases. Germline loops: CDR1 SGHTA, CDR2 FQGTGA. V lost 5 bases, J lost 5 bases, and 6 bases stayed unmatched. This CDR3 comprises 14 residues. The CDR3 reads CASSDGGALDTQYF. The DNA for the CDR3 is TGTGCCAGCAGCGACGGGGGGGCGTTAGATACGCAGTATTTT.

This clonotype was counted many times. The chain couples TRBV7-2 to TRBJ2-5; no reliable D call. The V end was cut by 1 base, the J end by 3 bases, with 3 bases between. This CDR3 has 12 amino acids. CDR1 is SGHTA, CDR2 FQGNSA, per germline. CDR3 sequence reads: CASSLGKETQYF. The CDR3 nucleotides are TGTGCCAGCAGCTTAGGGAAAGAGACCCAGTACTTC.

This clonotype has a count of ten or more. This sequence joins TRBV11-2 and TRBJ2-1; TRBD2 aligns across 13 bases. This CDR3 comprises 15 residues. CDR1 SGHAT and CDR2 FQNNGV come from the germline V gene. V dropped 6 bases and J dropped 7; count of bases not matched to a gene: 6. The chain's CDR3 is CASRLLAGGPNEQFF. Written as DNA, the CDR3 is TGTGCCAGCAGACTACTAGCGGGAGGGCCAAATGAGCAGTTCTTC.

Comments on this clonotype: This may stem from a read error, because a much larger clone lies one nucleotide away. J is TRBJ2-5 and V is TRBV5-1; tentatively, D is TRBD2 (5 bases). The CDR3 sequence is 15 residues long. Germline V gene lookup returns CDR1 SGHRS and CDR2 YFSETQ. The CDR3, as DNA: TGCGCCAGCGGCTTGGGTTTGCGACGGGGAGAGACCCAGTACTTC. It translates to CASGLGLRRGETQYF. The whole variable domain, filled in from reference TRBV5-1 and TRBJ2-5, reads KAGVTQTPRYLIKTRGQQVTLSCSPISGHRSVSWYQQTPGQGLQFLFEYFSETQRNKGNFPGRFSGRQFSNSRSEMNVSTLELGDSALYLCASGLGLRRGETQYFGPGTRLLVL.